This T cell receptor beta chain was identified during a study of blood T cell repertoires in COVID-19. Across the study: The origin of the acute and convalescent COVID-19 samples was the United States, Italy and Spain. Nucleic acid was either cDNA or gDNA, and it came from T cells, B-cell-depleted T cells, or PBMCs.

In the original workflow: Reference gene primer amplification yielded estimated nucleated cell counts. TCRdb's copy holds only in-frame clones and misses some; the assay was immunoSEQ multiplex PCR. The DNA gave D and trimming, while V, J and clone size come from that table. The repertoire holds hundreds of thousands of clones, 87% seen once, with about 2.2% in the top ten. The germline gives CDR1 SGHTA, CDR2 FQGTGA. The CDR3 loop spans 15 amino acids. V lost 3 bases and J 5 bases, leaving 13 bases between the germline ends. The receptor comes from a woman between 50 and 59 years old who had recovered from COVID-19. Sample: peripheral blood. The genes are TRBV7-3 and TRBJ2-2, with TRBD1 as a possible D gene (6 bases). CDR3 sequence reads: CASSLVGASTGELFF. The CDR3 coding sequence is TGTGCCAGCAGCTTGGTGGGGGCGTCGACCGGGGAGCTGTTTTTT.